The 17 T cell receptor beta chains below come from one sample, sequenced in a study of OX40 agonist ivuxolimab in advanced cancers. Repertoires were generated with immunoSEQ multiplex PCR, while TCRdb's copy carries only in-frame clones and drops some. The sample lists about 62,000 clones; 85% were seen once. Material: CD4+ or CD8+ T cells sorted from blood, obtained in a trial of the OX40 agonist ivuxolimab. The receptors come from an adult with an advanced solid tumor such as melanoma, head and neck, liver or kidney cancer.

This rearrangement joins TRBV28 to TRBJ2-2, with TRBD2 as a possible D gene (7 bases). V gave up 7 bases and J gave up 7 bases, with 19 bases separating them. CDR3 length: 15 amino acids. Germline V gene data show CDR1 as MDHEN and CDR2 as SYDVKM. Here the CDR3 DNA reads TGTGCCAGCACCCGGCGGGGGACAACTTTCGGGGAGCTGTTTTTT. As protein: CASTRRGTTFGELFF.

The rearrangement links TRBV6-1 to TRBJ2-7, with D perhaps matching TRBD1 (6 bases). Deletions cut 7 bases from V and 0 bases from J, with 13 bases between. Germline assignment: CDR1 MNHNS and CDR2 SASEGT. This CDR3 is 14 amino acids long. As DNA, the CDR3 is TGTGCCAGCATCGACATACAGGGCTCCTACGAGCAGTACTTC. This translates into CASIDIQGSYEQYF.

The chain combines TRBV6-1 with TRBJ1-1, with D tentatively TRBD1 (6 bases). Trimming stripped 5 bases from V and 3 bases from J, with 13 bases between. There are 14 residues in the CDR3. In germline, CDR1 is MNHNS, CDR2 SASEGT. CDR3 in amino acids: CASSTTGMDTEAFF. The CDR3 coding sequence is TGTGCCAGCAGTACCACAGGGATGGACACTGAAGCTTTCTTT.

J is TRBJ1-6 and V is TRBV11-3; 7 positions match TRBD1. Trimming took 6 bases from V and 8 from J; bases not matched to a gene: 13. The CDR3 covers 16 residues. Germline V lookup: CDR1 SGHNT, CDR2 YENEEA. As DNA, the CDR3 is TGTGCCAGCAGTTCCTCCAGGGGGGGTAGAGATTCACCCCTCCACTTT. It specifies CASSSSRGGRDSPLHF.

This rearrangement joins TRBV16 to TRBJ2-3; D remains unclear. The V gene lost 4 bases and the J gene lost 6 bases, with 8 bases spanning the gap. CDR1 is KGHSY, CDR2 FQNENV, per germline. The CDR3 consists of 12 residues. CDR3 bases: TGTGCCAGCAGCCTGTTGGGGGATACGCAGTATTTT. Residues: CASSLLGDTQYF.

The rearrangement links TRBV4-1 to TRBJ1-4; D gene unclear. V was shortened by 4 bases and J by 6 bases, with 15 bases between the two germline ends. This CDR3 contains 15 residues. Germline assignment: CDR1 MGHRA and CDR2 YSYEKL. CDR3 in DNA: TGCGCCAGCAGCCGCCTAGTCGGAGGGTATGAAAAACTGTTTTTT. This sequence encodes CASSRLVGGYEKLFF.

Notes on this clone: Other DNA variants within this sample encode the same CDR3. The rearrangement links TRBV5-1 to TRBJ1-3; D unresolved. Trimming shortened V by 0 bases and J by 1 base, and 8 bases separated the two germline ends. Germline V gene data show CDR1 as SGHRS and CDR2 as YFSETQ. The CDR3 has 15 residues. In DNA form, the CDR3 reads TGCGCCAGCAGCTTGGGACGGGCGTCTGGAAACACCATATATTTT. It encodes CASSLGRASGNTIYF.

The rearrangement joins TRBV6-5 to TRBJ2-1; 11 nucleotides agree with TRBD1. CDR1 is MNHEY and CDR2 is SVGAGI in the germline V gene. The CDR3 has 13 residues. Unmatched junction bases numbered 4, after V lost 5 bases and J lost 10 bases. CDR3 nucleotides: TGTGCCAGCAGTACGGACAGGGGGCGGGAGCAGTTCTTC. Residues: CASSTDRGREQFF.

The CDR3 coding sequence is TGTGCCAGCAGTGAATTTGGACAGCCGAACACTGAAGCTTTCTTT. This gives the protein CASSEFGQPNTEAFF. V gene TRBV6-1 combines with J gene TRBJ1-1; the D gene is possibly TRBD1 (6 bases). The CDR3 covers 15 residues. Germline CDR1 reads MNHNS; CDR2 reads SASEGT. Trimming took 2 bases from V and 1 from J, leaving 11 bases between them.

This chain joins TRBV5-1 and TRBJ2-5; 14 bases fit TRBD2. V shed 4 bases and J 3 bases; nucleotides not matched to a gene: 8. Germline CDR1 reads SGHRS; CDR2 reads YFSETQ. This CDR3 region has 17 residues. This CDR3 reads CASSRGLAGVREETQYF. The CDR3 nucleotides are TGCGCCAGCAGCAGGGGACTAGCGGGAGTAAGGGAAGAGACCCAGTACTTC.

V gene TRBV2 combines with J gene TRBJ2-3, with D tentatively TRBD2 (6 bases). Germline-derived CDR1 and CDR2 are SNHLY and FYNNEI. CDR3 size: 15 residues. The ends were cut back, 6 bases at V and 1 base at J, with 14 bases in the middle. The CDR3 spells CASSGKGLGTDTQYF. The DNA for the CDR3 is TGTGCCAGCAGCGGGAAGGGACTCGGCACAGATACGCAGTATTTT.

This rearrangement joins TRBV4-1 to TRBJ1-6; the match to TRBD1 covers 7 bases. The trim removed 6 bases at V and 5 bases at J, leaving 13 bases unmatched. This CDR3 is built from 17 residues. Germline CDR1 reads MGHRA; CDR2 reads YSYEKL. CDR3 amino acids: CASRVTGARRDNSPLHF. The CDR3 nucleotides read TGCGCCAGCAGGGTCACAGGGGCCCGAAGGGATAATTCACCCCTCCACTTT.

This sequence joins TRBV2 and TRBJ2-7; D tentatively reads TRBD1 or TRBD2 (5 bases each). The CDR3 spans 13 residues. Germline loops: CDR1 SNHLY, CDR2 FYNNEI. Trimming took off 10 bases at V and 1 base at J, with 14 bases between the two ends. The CDR3 protein is CATSGTPSYEQYF. The CDR3 DNA is TGTGCCACCTCCGGGACCCCGTCCTACGAGCAGTACTTC.

This clone was seen a few times. This chain uses TRBV18 with TRBJ2-1; the D gene could be TRBD1 or TRBD2 (6 bases each). Trimming cost V 3 bases and J 7 bases, with 16 bases left between them. CDR3 length: 15 amino acids. Germline V lookup: CDR1 KGHSH, CDR2 LQKENI. CDR3 loop: CASSPEGGRGNEQFF. The CDR3 region has the DNA TGTGCCAGCTCACCGGAAGGGGGGAGAGGTAATGAGCAGTTCTTC.

The chain couples TRBV18 to TRBJ2-7; TRBD2 matches 8 bases. The CDR3 has 14 amino acids. The germline V gene encodes CDR1 KGHSH and CDR2 LQKENI. Germline trimming cut 0 bases from V and 7 bases from J; bases unmatched to any gene: 5. The CDR3 nucleotides read TGTGCCAGCTCACCACCAGCGGGAGAAAGGGAGCAGTACTTC. Its translation: CASSPPAGEREQYF.

J is TRBJ1-1 and V is TRBV14; D is ambiguous. CDR1 is SGHDN, CDR2 FVKESK, per germline. Trimming removed 0 bases at V and 5 bases at J, with 7 bases between. This CDR3 is 13 amino acids long. The CDR3, as DNA: TGTGCCAGCAGCCAAGAGGAAACGACTGAAGCTTTCTTT. It translates to CASSQEETTEAFF.

This clone was detected a few times. This CDR3 is CASSQTQGRNTIYF. In nucleotides, the CDR3 is TGTGCCAGCAGTCAAACACAGGGAAGAAACACCATATATTTT. The chain carries TRBV6-5 and TRBJ1-3; maybe TRBD1 (6 bases). In germline, CDR1 is MNHEY, CDR2 SVGAGI. The CDR3 totals 14 residues. Between the trimmed V and J ends, which lost 5 bases and 5 bases, there was a span of 13 bases.